This TCR beta chain originates from a study of cytotoxic CD8 clonotypes in ibrutinib-treated CLL. At the level of the study: An average of about 260,000 productive templates and about 100,000 productive rearrangements was obtained per sample.

TCR beta library input comprised about 1.9 micrograms of genomic DNA from cryopreserved PBMCs. Sequenced by immunoSEQ multiplex PCR; TCRdb stores in-frame clones only, minus some. The table lists about 35,000 clones, roughly 45% of them singletons, with approximately 17% in the top ten. About this clone itself: Its antigen is as yet unknown.

General study findings and limits: Patients had baseline clonality above age-matched healthy donors, and this clonality moved with circulating CD8+ T-cell counts.

The clonotype comes from a human donor with chronic lymphocytic leukemia. The specimen comprised PBMCs, sampled before ibrutinib treatment.

Here the CDR3 DNA reads TGCGCCAGCAGCTCCTACGAGATGAACACTGAAGCTTTCTTT. As protein: CASSSYEMNTEAFF. The gene calls are TRBV5-1 and TRBJ1-1; D remains ambiguous. This CDR3 region has 14 residues. Trimming cost V 3 bases and J 0 bases, with 9 bases left between them. Germline-derived CDR1 and CDR2 are SGHRS and YFSETQ.